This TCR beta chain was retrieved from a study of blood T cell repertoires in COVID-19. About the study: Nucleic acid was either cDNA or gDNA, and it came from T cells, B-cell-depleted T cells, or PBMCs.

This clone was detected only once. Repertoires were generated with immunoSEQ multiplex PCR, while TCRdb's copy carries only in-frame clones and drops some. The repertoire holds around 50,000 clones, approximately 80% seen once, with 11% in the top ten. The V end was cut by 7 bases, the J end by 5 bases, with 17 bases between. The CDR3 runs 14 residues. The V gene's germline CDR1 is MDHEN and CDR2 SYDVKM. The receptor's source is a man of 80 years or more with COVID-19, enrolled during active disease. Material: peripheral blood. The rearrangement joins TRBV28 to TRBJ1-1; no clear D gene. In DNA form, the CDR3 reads TGTGCCAGCACCGGGAGAGGGTCGAGGACTGAAGCTTTCTTT. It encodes CASTGRGSRTEAFF.